This TCR beta chain was captured by sequencing in a study of blood T cell repertoires in COVID-19. Background on the study: T cells, B-cell-depleted T cells, or PBMCs supplied cDNA or gDNA.

The V gene end was trimmed by 5 bases and the J gene end by 2 bases; junction bases not matched to a gene: 8. This CDR3 region has 15 residues. Germline V gene data show CDR1 as SGHVS and CDR2 as FQNEAQ. The protocol was immunoSEQ multiplex PCR, while the TCRdb copy is restricted to in-frame clones and leaves out a portion. The sample gives 95,000 to 150,000 clones, 79% of which show up once; 3% to 4.5% is in the top ten. This TCR was sampled from an elderly woman with acute or convalescent COVID-19. The chain combines TRBV7-8 with TRBJ2-7, with 8 positions matching TRBD1. Sequencing input: peripheral blood. The DNA for the CDR3 is TGTGCCAGCAGCCGGGGGACAGGCAGAACCTACGAGCAGTACTTC. Protein sequence: CASSRGTGRTYEQYF.